Detailed here is one TCR beta chain. This entry belongs to a study of shared clonotypes between healthy human individuals. Germline loops: CDR1 LNHDA, CDR2 SQIVND (reference sequence). V gave up 5 bases and J gave up 6 bases; unmatched junction bases: 14. The CDR3 runs 16 residues. Among the donors, all were Caucasian adults who lived in Nashville, Tennessee. Sequencing used immunoSEQ multiplex PCR; TCRdb keeps in-frame clones, though not all of them. Of about 490,000 clones listed, more than 65% are singletons. This rearrangement joins TRBV19 to TRBJ2-3; 7 nucleotides match TRBD2. The sample consisted of PBMCs. The sequence came from a woman aged 40-49 years in good health. Some clones in this sample may be carry-over from other donors' samples. CDR3 sequence: CASSSQLAEVGDTQYF. CDR3 bases: TGTGCCAGTAGTTCCCAGCTAGCGGAGGTAGGGGATACGCAGTATTTT.